Each of the 22 T cell receptor beta chains below was sequenced from the same sample in a study of blood T cell repertoires in COVID-19. Generated by immunoSEQ multiplex PCR, the TCRdb table keeps only in-frame clones and is missing some. The data hold roughly 150,000 clones, with roughly 80% observed a single time. The specimen was peripheral blood. Receptors were obtained from a man between 60 and 75 years old with acute or convalescent COVID-19.

This clone was counted a few times. The chain combines TRBV11-3 with TRBJ2-2; D might be TRBD2 (6 bases). Trimming left V 0 bases short and J 7 bases short, with 12 bases between. The CDR3 has 15 amino acids. Germline values: CDR1 SGHNT, CDR2 YENEEA. The CDR3 DNA reads as TGTGCCAGCAGCTTAGAGATTGGGGGGATCGGGGAGCTGTTTTTT. Residues: CASSLEIGGIGELFF.

This chain uses TRBV9 with TRBJ2-3; tentative D call: TRBD2 (5 bases). CDR1 SGDLS and CDR2 YYNGEE come from the germline V gene. V was clipped by 0 bases and J by 2 bases, with 10 bases between them. The CDR3 consists of 15 residues. This CDR3 is CASSVDGKSTDTQYF. CDR3 bases: TGTGCCAGCAGCGTAGACGGGAAGTCCACAGATACGCAGTATTTT.

This clone has a handful of counts. The V and J genes are TRBV6-1 and TRBJ1-2; 11 bases align to TRBD1. Germline CDR1 reads MNHNS; CDR2 reads SASEGT. CDR3 length: 15 amino acids. With 7 bases clipped from V and 9 bases from J, the junction kept 13 bases outside the gene matches. CDR3 residues: CASTKSGQGADSYTF. CDR3 sequence (DNA): TGTGCCAGCACCAAATCAGGACAGGGGGCTGATAGCTACACCTTC.

The chain uses TRBV14 and TRBJ2-7; TRBD1 aligns across 7 bases. Per the germline V gene, CDR1 is SGHDN and CDR2 is FVKESK. This CDR3 comprises 13 residues. After removal of 2 bases from V and 4 bases from J, the junction contained 2 bases not matched to a gene. Here the CDR3 DNA reads TGTGCCAGCAGCCAATTACAGGGGTACGAGCAGTACTTC. This encodes CASSQLQGYEQYF.

The chain has TRBV7-2 and TRBJ2-3, with 16 bases matching TRBD2. The CDR3 covers 17 residues. J gave up 3 bases and V 4 bases, and 4 bases lay outside the gene matches. Germline loops: CDR1 SGHTA, CDR2 FQGNSA. The CDR3 sequence is CASSYPGLAGGTDTQYF. The CDR3 region has the DNA TGTGCCAGCAGCTATCCGGGACTAGCGGGGGGGACAGATACGCAGTATTTT.

The sample holds a few counts of this clone. DNA for the CDR3: TGTGCCAGCAGCGCAGGGGTAGGCGCGACTAATGAAAAACTGTTTTTT. Its protein product is CASSAGVGATNEKLFF. The chain is built from TRBV5-5 and TRBJ1-4; a possible D gene is TRBD1 (6 bases). This CDR3 region has 16 residues. Germline CDR1 is SGHKS and CDR2 is YYEKEE (reference sequence). Trimming removed 4 bases from V and 2 bases from J, with 15 bases in between.

The rearrangement joins TRBV18 to TRBJ2-3; no definite D call. The V end was cut by 3 bases, the J end by 3 bases, with 10 bases between. The CDR3 covers 14 residues. Per germline, CDR1 KGHSH and CDR2 LQKENI. The CDR3 spells CASSPSSRTDTQYF. CDR3 DNA sequence: TGTGCCAGCTCACCGTCTAGTCGGACAGATACGCAGTATTTT.

The chain joins TRBV7-2 to TRBJ1-6; 7 nucleotides align to TRBD1. In germline, CDR1 is SGHTA, CDR2 FQGNSA. The V segment lost 5 bases and the J segment 11 bases; nucleotides outside the gene matches: 6. The CDR3 has 13 amino acids. The CDR3 here is CASSNLQGPPLHF. In nucleotides, the CDR3 is TGTGCCAGCAGCAACTTACAGGGGCCACCCCTCCACTTT.

In DNA form, the CDR3 reads TGTGCCAGCAGCGCCTGGGACAGCAGCCCTGGAAACACCATATATTTT. Its translation is CASSAWDSSPGNTIYF. The V and J genes are TRBV9 and TRBJ1-3; 7 positions agree with TRBD1. With V trimmed by 3 bases and J by 2 bases, 8 bases remained unmatched. The CDR3 covers 16 residues. The germline gives CDR1 SGDLS, CDR2 YYNGEE.

Comments on this clone: Here the CDR3 omits its conserved ending phenylalanine or tryptophan, so a read error is the likely source. The DNA is left out, because the CDR3 cannot be placed on it with certainty; the CDR3 is given as TCRdb lists it. The rearrangement links TRBV30 to TRBJ1-2; TRBD1, the table's D call, lacks a check against the DNA. The CDR3 is made up of 9 amino acids, end residues included. The germline V gene has CDR1 GTSNPN and CDR2 SVGIG (reference sequence). The CDR3 sequence: CAWENRGLP.

The gene calls are TRBV5-1 and TRBJ1-1; D not certain. The CDR3 length is 13 residues. V lost 0 bases, J lost 5 bases, and 8 bases lay in between. Per the germline V gene, CDR1 is SGHRS and CDR2 is YFSETQ. The CDR3 DNA reads as TGCGCCAGCAGCTTGGTGGCGGGGACTGAAGCTTTCTTT. This sequence encodes CASSLVAGTEAFF.

This clone came up a few times. This CDR3 is also generated by other DNA sequences in the sample. The gene calls are TRBV10-3 and TRBJ1-6, with 8 bases aligning to TRBD1. The germline V gene has CDR1 ENHRY and CDR2 SYGVKD. CDR3 length equals 13 residues. Trimming took 7 bases from V and 7 from J; bases not matched to a gene: 3. In nucleotides, the CDR3 is TGTGCCATCAAAGGGACAGGAAATTCACCCCTCCACTTT. It is translated as CAIKGTGNSPLHF.

The genes are TRBV5-1 and TRBJ2-7; 8 nucleotides line up with TRBD2. The CDR3 runs 14 residues. J was trimmed by 0 bases and V by 3 bases; bases with no gene match: 2. CDR1 and CDR2 (germline): SGHRS, YFSETQ. CDR3 sequence (DNA): TGCGCCAGCAGCTCCAGCGGGAGCTCCTACGAGCAGTACTTC. Translated: CASSSSGSSYEQYF.

The rearrangement joins TRBV4-2 to TRBJ1-3; TRBD1 is a possible D gene (6 bases). Germline-derived CDR1 and CDR2 are LGHNA and YNFKEQ. This CDR3 comprises 15 residues. V lost 0 bases to trimming and J lost 7 bases, with 13 bases between them. The CDR3 spells CASSQDVTGWNTIYF. The CDR3 DNA reads as TGTGCCAGCAGCCAAGATGTCACAGGGTGGAACACCATATATTTT.

This chain links TRBV2 with TRBJ2-7; a possible D gene is TRBD1 (5 bases). CDR3 length: 16 residues. Trimming pared 2 bases from V and 0 bases from J, leaving 14 bases between. Germline CDR1 is SNHLY and CDR2 is FYNNEI. The CDR3: CASSEFAGWSSYEQYF. The CDR3 DNA reads TGTGCCAGCAGTGAATTCGCAGGGTGGAGCTCCTACGAGCAGTACTTC.

The chain combines TRBV11-1 with TRBJ2-7; 7 nucleotides match TRBD1. CDR1 and CDR2 from the germline V gene are SGHAT and FQDESV (reference sequence). Germline trimming cut 5 bases from V and 4 bases from J; bases unmatched to any gene: 11. The CDR3 has 15 amino acids. CDR3 in amino acids: CASSPEVRGSYEQYF. The CDR3 DNA sequence: TGTGCCAGCAGCCCCGAAGTCAGGGGGTCGTACGAGCAGTACTTC.

The J gene is TRBJ2-6, the V gene TRBV2; D is perhaps TRBD2 (5 bases). Trimming shortened V by 7 bases and J by 0 bases, and 13 bases separated the two germline ends. The CDR3 runs 16 residues. Germline CDR1 and CDR2: SNHLY and FYNNEI. CDR3 region: CASIPGIGSGANVLTF. For the CDR3, the DNA is TGTGCCAGCATTCCGGGAATAGGCTCTGGGGCCAACGTCCTGACTTTC. Supplemented by reference TRBV2 and TRBJ2-6, the full variable domain reads EPEVTQTPSHQVTQMGQEVILRCVPISNHLYFYWYRQILGQKVEFLVSFYNNEISEKSEIFDDQFSVERPDGSNFTLKIRSTKLEDSAMYFCASIPGIGSGANVLTFGAGSRLTVL.

The table lists this clone with a few counts. The chain is built from TRBV19 and TRBJ2-1; D may be TRBD2 (5 bases). This CDR3 spans 16 amino acids. Germline V gene sequence: CDR1 LNHDA, CDR2 SQIVND (reference sequence). Between the trimmed V and J ends, which lost 7 bases and 6 bases, there was a span of 22 bases. CDR3 sequence reads: CASTTRGSLIGNEQFF. Written as DNA, the CDR3 is TGTGCCAGTACGACCCGGGGTAGCCTCATCGGCAATGAGCAGTTCTTC.

The V and J genes are TRBV10-3 and TRBJ2-6, with a possible D match to TRBD1 (6 bases). Trimming cost V 4 bases and J 0 bases, with 10 bases left between them. The germline CDR1 and CDR2 sequences are ENHRY and SYGVKD. The CDR3 totals 16 residues. This CDR3 reads CAISAGAASGANVLTF. Written as DNA, the CDR3 is TGTGCCATCAGTGCAGGGGCAGCCTCTGGGGCCAACGTCCTGACTTTC.

The rearrangement uses TRBV7-2 and TRBJ1-2; possibly TRBD1 for D (6 bases). V lost 4 bases to trimming and J lost 1 base, with 13 bases between them. Per the germline V gene, CDR1 is SGHTA and CDR2 is FQGNSA. The CDR3 contains 15 residues. DNA for the CDR3: TGTGCCAGCAGCTCCGGGAGGGGGGATAACTATGGCTACACCTTC. Encoded protein: CASSSGRGDNYGYTF. The variable domain in full, with the rest retrieved from reference TRBV7-2 and TRBJ1-2, is GAGVSQSPSNKVTEKGKDVELRCDPISGHTALYWYRQSLGQGLEFLIYFQGNSAPDKSGLPSDRFSAERTGGSVSTLTIQRTQQEDSAVYLCASSSGRGDNYGYTFGSGTRLTVV.

This clone was seen just once. The chain has TRBV9 and TRBJ2-5; D possibly corresponds to TRBD2 (5 bases). The V gene lost 0 bases and the J gene lost 3 bases, with 9 bases spanning the gap. CDR1 is SGDLS, CDR2 YYNGEE, per germline. This CDR3 has 14 residues. The CDR3 sequence is CASSVAGLEETQYF. The CDR3 DNA sequence: TGTGCCAGCAGCGTAGCTGGACTGGAAGAGACCCAGTACTTC.

V and J are TRBV15 and TRBJ1-1; the D gene is possibly TRBD1 (6 bases). This CDR3 comprises 14 residues. Germline values: CDR1 LNHNV, CDR2 YYDKDF (reference sequence). With 3 bases removed from V and 4 bases from J, the gap between germline ends came to 12 bases. CDR3 amino acids: CATSSSQGATEAFF. The DNA of the CDR3 is TGTGCCACCAGCAGCTCACAGGGAGCCACTGAAGCTTTCTTT.